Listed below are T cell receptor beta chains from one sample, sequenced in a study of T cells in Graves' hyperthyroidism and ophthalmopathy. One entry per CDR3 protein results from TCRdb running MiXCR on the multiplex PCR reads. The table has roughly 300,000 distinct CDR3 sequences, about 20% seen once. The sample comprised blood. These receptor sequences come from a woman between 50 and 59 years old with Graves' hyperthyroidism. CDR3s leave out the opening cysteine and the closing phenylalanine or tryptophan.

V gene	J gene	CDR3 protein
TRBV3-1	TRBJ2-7	ASSQEAGPSYEQY
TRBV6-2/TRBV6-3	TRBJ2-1	ASSPSGDHNEQF
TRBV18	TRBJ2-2	ASSSGSGGELF
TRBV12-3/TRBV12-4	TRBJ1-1	ASSLGGQYTEAF
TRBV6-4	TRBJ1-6	ASTQGLSYNSPLH
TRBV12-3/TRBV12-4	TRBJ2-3	ASSPLAGGPSDTQY
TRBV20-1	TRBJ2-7	SARDPSGSVSYEQY
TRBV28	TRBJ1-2	ASSATAPGQERAGYT
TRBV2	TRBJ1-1	ASKTQGGTEAF
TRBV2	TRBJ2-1	ASSVGDYGLNEQF
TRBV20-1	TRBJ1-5	SASQGTGEQPQH
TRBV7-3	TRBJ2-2	ASSPKTGSPATGELF
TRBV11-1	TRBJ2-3	ASSLHHATDTQY
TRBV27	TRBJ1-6	ASRRGTGGLLPLH
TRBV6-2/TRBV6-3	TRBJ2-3	ASSLNTPRETDTQY
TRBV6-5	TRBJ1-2	ASSYRAGGDYGYT
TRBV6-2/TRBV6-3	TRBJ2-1	ASPVSRTYNEQF
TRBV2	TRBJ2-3	ASISGRMVDTQY
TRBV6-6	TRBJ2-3	ASSYSDRVPDTQY
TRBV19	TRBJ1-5	ASSMFGTNQPQH
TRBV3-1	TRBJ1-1	ASSQTTRDAAF
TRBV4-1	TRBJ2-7	ASSQARTSVSYEQY
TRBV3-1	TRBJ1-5	ASSQGSDQPQH
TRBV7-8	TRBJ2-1	ASSSPGLAGVNEQF
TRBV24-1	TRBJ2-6	ATSTAGAGANVLT
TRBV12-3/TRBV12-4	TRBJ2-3	ASTLNMGIDTQY
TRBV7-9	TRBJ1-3	ASSPWDRDGNTIY
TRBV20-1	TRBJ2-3	SAAGGLALDTQY
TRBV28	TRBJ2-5	ASMGAGVLETQY
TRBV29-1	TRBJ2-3	SVEVGTSGSYFGTDTRY
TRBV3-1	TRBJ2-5	ASSQVTAQETQY
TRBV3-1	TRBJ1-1	ASSPEQGPTEAF
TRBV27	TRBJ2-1	ASSLRWNYNEQF
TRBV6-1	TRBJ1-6	ASTPDHSSYNSPLH
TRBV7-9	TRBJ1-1	ASTPTGLNTEAF
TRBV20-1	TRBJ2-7	SARDLGLVSYEQY
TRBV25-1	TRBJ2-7	ASSEYSYEQY
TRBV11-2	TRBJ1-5	ASSVDGSNQPQH
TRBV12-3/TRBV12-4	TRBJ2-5	ASSPDRDTQY
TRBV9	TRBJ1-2	ASSVYRGGYT
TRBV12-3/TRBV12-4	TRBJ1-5	ASSLQDTTQPQH
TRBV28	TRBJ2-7	ASSSSGTTSYEQY
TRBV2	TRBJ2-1	ASRPLAASYNEQF
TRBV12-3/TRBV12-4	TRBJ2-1	ASSLSGGVTYNEQF
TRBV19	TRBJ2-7	ASSGLAGGREQY
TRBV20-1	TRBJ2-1	SARERGQGVYEQF
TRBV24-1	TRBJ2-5	ATSRAPQETQY
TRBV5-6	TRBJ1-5	ASSLLGQGSNQPQH
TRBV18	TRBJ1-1	ASSPNQMEGGRAF
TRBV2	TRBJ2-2	ATRKTGKRNTGELF
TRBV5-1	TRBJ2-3	ASRSSPAMTDTQY
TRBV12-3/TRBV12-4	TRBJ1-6	ASSLQAGANSPLH
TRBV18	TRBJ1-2	ASSPPQGYYGYT
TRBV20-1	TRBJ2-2	SAREESTGELF
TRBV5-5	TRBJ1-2	ASSARDKEPMGYT
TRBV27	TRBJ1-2	ASSPSGTGTGT
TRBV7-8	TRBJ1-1	ASSLGLTAEAF
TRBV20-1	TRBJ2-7	SASPRRGRVTYEQY
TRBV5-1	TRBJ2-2	ASSLGAGTANTGELF
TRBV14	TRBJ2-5	ASSQGGLAFQETQY